The 5 T cell receptor beta chains given below trace back to one sample, sequenced in a study of T-cell reconstitution after alpha-beta-depleted transplantation in children. Preparation of the TCRbeta library was carried out with unique molecular identifiers. TCRdb redid the calling of the PCR reads with MiXCR, one entry per CDR3 protein. The data hold 450,000 to 550,000 distinct CDR3 sequences, with about an eighth observed a single time. The sequenced sample was PBMCs, mostly from graft donor cells, obtained 180 days after TCRalphabeta/CD19-depleted stem cell transplant. These receptors were taken from a female patient aged 2-15 years who had a stem cell transplant for aplastic anemia, so the T cells may come from the graft donor.

The chain uses TRBV5-1 and TRBJ2-1; TRBD1 or TRBD2 may be the D gene (5 bases each). CDR3 length equals 17 residues. CDR1 and CDR2 from the germline V gene are SGHRS and YFSETQ. V lost 0 bases and J lost 0, with 13 bases in between. The CDR3: CASSLETGPYSYNEQFF. CDR3 in DNA: TGCGCCAGCAGCTTGGAAACGGGACCCTACTCCTACAATGAGCAGTTCTTC.

This clonotype was observed a handful of times. This rearrangement joins TRBV28 to TRBJ1-1, with 9 bases aligning to TRBD1. J was trimmed by 11 bases and V by 6 bases; bases with no gene match: 16. The CDR3 length is 15 residues. Germline V gene sequence: CDR1 MDHEN, CDR2 SYDVKM. DNA for the CDR3: TGTGCCAGCAGATTCCGAGTCCGCGAGGGGACAGGGGCTTTCTTT. Its protein product is CASRFRVREGTGAFF.

This clonotype showed up just a few times. The V and J genes are TRBV2 and TRBJ2-1; 13 bases align to TRBD2. Germline V lookup: CDR1 SNHLY, CDR2 FYNNEI. V trimming: 6 bases; J trimming: 2 bases; junction bases outside the gene matches: 10. This CDR3 has 18 amino acids. In nucleotides, the CDR3 is TGTGCCAGCAGGGCGACTAGCGGGAGGTTCCCCGCCTACAATGAGCAGTTCTTC. Its translation: CASRATSGRFPAYNEQFF.

This clonotype was counted many times. The chain has TRBV10-3 and TRBJ2-2, with D possibly called TRBD1 or TRBD2 (5 bases each). This CDR3 has 13 amino acids. V dropped 4 bases and J dropped 6 bases, with 9 bases sitting between them. Germline V gene sequence: CDR1 ENHRY, CDR2 SYGVKD. The CDR3 reads CAISGGVPGELFF. Here the CDR3 DNA reads TGTGCCATCAGTGGAGGGGTGCCCGGGGAGCTGTTTTTT.

This chain connects TRBV6-2 or TRBV6-3 to TRBJ1-2; 11 bases align to TRBD1. V dropped 5 bases and J dropped 6; count of bases not matched to a gene: 8. The germline V gene has CDR1 MNHEY and CDR2 SVGEGT. There are 15 residues in the CDR3. The CDR3 loop is CASSPSGTGGNGYTF. The DNA for the CDR3 is TGTGCCAGCAGTCCCTCCGGGACAGGGGGGAATGGCTACACCTTC.